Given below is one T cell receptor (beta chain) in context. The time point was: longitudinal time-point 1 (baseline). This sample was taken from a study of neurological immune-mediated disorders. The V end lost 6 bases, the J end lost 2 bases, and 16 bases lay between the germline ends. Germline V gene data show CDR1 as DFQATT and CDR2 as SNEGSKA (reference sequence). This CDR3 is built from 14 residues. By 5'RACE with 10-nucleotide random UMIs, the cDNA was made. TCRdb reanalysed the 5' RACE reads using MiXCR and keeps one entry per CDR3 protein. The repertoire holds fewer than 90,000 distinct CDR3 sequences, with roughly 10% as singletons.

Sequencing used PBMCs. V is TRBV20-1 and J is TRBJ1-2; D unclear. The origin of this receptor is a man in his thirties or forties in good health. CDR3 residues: CSAGGRLGNYGYTF. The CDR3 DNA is TGCAGTGCCGGAGGGAGGTTAGGCAACTATGGCTACACCTTC.